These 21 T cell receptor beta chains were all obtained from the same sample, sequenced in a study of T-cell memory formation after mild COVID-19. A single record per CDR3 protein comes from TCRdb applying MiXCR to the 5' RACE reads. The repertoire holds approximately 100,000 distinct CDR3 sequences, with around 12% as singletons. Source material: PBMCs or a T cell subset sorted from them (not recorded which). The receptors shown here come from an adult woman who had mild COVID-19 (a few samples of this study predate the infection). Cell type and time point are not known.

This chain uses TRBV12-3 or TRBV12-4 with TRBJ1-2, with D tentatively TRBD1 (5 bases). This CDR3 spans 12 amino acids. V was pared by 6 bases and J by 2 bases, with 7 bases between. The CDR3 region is CASRGDNYGYTF. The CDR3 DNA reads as TGTGCCAGCAGGGGGGACAACTATGGCTACACCTTC.

The CDR3 coding sequence is TGCGCCAGCAGCCAAGAGAGGAACGATCAGCCCCAGCATTTT. Translation: CASSQERNDQPQHF. The chain carries TRBV4-1 and TRBJ1-5; D not resolved. Germline CDR1 and CDR2: MGHRA and YSYEKL. CDR3 length equals 14 residues. With 0 bases removed from V and 5 bases from J, the gap between germline ends came to 8 bases.

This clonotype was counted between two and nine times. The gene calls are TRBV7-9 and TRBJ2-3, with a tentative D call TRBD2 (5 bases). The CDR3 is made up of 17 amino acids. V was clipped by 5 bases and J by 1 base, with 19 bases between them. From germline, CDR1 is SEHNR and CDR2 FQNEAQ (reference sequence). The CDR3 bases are TGTGCCAGCAGCCACACTAGAGGTGGGATTGGCACAGATACGCAGTATTTT. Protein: CASSHTRGGIGTDTQYF.

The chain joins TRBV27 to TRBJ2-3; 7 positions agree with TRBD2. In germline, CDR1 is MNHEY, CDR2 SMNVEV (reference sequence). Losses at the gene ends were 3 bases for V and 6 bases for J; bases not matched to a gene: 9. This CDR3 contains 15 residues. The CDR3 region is CASSFQGLVSDTQYF. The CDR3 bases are TGTGCCAGCAGTTTTCAAGGACTAGTGAGCGATACGCAGTATTTT.

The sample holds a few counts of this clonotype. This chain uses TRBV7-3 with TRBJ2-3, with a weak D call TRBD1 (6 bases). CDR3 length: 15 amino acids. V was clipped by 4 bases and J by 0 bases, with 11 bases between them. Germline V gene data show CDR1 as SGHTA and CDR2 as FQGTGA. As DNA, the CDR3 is TGTGCCAGCAGCTCCGGGACAACTAGCACAGATACGCAGTATTTT. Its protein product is CASSSGTTSTDTQYF.

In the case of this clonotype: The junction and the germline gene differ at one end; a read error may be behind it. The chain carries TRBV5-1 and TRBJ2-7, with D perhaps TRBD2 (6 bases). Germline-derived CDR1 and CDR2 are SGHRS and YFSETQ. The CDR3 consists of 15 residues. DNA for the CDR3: TGCTCCAGCAGCCAAACTAGCTCACCCTCCTACGAGCAGTACTTC. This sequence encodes CSSSQTSSPSYEQYF.

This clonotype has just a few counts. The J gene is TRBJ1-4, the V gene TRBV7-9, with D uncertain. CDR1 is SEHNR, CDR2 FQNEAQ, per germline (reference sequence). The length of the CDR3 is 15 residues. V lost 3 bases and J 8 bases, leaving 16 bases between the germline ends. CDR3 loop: CASSLKDILGEKLFF. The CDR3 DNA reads TGTGCCAGCAGCTTGAAAGACATACTAGGGGAAAAACTGTTTTTT.

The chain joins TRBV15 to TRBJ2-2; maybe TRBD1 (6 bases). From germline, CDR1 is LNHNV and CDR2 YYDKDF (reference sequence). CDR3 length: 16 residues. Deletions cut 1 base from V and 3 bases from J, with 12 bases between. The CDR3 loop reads CATSRVESGDTGELFF. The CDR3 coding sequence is TGTGCCACCAGCAGAGTAGAATCAGGGGACACCGGGGAGCTGTTTTTT. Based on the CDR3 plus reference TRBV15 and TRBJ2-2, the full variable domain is DAMVIQNPRYQVTQFGKPVTLSCSQTLNHNVMYWYQQKSSQAPKLLFHYYDKDFNNEADTPDNFQSRRPNTSFCFLDIRSPGLGDTAMYLCATSRVESGDTGELFFGEGSRLTVL.

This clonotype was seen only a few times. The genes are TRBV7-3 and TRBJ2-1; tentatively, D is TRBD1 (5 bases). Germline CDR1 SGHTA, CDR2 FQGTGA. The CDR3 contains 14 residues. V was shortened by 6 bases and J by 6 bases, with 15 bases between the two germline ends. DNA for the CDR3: TGTGCCAGCAGGGACATACGGGTGACCAATGAGCAGTTCTTC. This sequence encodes CASRDIRVTNEQFF. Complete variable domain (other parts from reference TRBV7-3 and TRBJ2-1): GAGVSQTPSNKVTEKGKYVELRCDPISGHTALYWYRQSLGQGPEFLIYFQGTGAADDSGLPNDRFFAVRPEGSVSTLKIQRTERGDSAVYLCASRDIRVTNEQFFGPGTRLTVL.

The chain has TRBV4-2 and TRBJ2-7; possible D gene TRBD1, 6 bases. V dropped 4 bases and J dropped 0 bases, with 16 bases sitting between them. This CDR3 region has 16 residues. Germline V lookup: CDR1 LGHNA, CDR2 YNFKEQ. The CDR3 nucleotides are TGTGCCAGCAGCCGCCTGGACAGCCCTAGCTCCTACGAGCAGTACTTC. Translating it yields CASSRLDSPSSYEQYF.

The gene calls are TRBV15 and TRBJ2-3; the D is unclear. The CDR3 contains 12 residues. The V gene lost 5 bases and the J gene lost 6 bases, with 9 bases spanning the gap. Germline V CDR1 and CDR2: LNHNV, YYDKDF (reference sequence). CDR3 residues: CATSWEMDTQYF. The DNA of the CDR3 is TGTGCCACCAGCTGGGAAATGGATACGCAGTATTTT.

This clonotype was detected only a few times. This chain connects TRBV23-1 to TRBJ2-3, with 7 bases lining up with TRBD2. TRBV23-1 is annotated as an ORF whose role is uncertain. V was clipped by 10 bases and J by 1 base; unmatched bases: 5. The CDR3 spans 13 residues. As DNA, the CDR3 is TGCGCCACCCGGCGGGGGTGCACAGATACGCAGTATTTT. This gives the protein CATRRGCTDTQYF.

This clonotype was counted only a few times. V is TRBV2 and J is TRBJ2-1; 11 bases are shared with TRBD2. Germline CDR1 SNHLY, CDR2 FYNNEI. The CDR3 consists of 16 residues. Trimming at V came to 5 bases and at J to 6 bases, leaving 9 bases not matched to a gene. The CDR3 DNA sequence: TGTGCCAGCAGTCCCCCACTAGCGGGAGAGGGCAATGAGCAGTTCTTC. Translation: CASSPPLAGEGNEQFF.

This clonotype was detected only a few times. CDR3 amino acids: CASSPGLATGELFF. In DNA form, the CDR3 reads TGTGCCAGCAGCCCAGGACTAGCCACCGGGGAGCTGTTTTTT. The V and J genes are TRBV7-2 and TRBJ2-2; 8 bases are shared with TRBD2. The CDR3 covers 14 residues. Germline assignment: CDR1 SGHTA and CDR2 FQGNSA. Trimming removed 5 bases from V and 4 bases from J; junction bases left unmatched: 3.

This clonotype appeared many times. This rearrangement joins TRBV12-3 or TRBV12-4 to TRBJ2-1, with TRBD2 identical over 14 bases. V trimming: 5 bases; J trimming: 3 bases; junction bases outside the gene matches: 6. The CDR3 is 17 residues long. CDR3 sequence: CASSLGLAGEYYNEQFF. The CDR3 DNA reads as TGTGCCAGCAGTCTGGGACTAGCGGGAGAGTACTACAATGAGCAGTTCTTC.

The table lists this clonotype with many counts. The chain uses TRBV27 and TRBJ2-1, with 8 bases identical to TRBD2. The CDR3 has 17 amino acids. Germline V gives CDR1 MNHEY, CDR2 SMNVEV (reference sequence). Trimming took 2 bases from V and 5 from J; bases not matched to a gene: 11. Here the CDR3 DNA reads TGTGCCAGCAGTTTAAACGGTAGGACTAGCCGAAACAATGAGCAGTTCTTC. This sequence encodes CASSLNGRTSRNNEQFF.

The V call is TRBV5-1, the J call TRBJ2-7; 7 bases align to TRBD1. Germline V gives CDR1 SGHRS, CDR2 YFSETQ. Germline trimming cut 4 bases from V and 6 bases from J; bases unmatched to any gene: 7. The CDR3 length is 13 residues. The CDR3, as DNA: TGCGCCAGCAGCCCAGAACAGGGGTTCGAGCAGTACTTC. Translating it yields CASSPEQGFEQYF. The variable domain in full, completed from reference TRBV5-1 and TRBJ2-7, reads KAGVTQTPRYLIKTRGQQVTLSCSPISGHRSVSWYQQTPGQGLQFLFEYFSETQRNKGNFPGRFSGRQFSNSRSEMNVSTLELGDSALYLCASSPEQGFEQYFGPGTRLTVT.

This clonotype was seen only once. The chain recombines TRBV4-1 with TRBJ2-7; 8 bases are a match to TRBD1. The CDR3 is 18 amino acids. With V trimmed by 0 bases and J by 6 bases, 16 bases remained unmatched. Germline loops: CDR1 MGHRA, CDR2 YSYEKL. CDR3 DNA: TGCGCCAGCAGCCAAGAAAGCCCGAATGGGGACAGGTTTTCCGAGCAGTACTTC. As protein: CASSQESPNGDRFSEQYF.

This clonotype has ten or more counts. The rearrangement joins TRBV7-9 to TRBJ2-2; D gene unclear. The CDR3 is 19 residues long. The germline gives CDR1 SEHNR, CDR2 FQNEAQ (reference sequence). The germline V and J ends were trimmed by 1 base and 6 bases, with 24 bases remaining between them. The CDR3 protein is CASSLEVFTRVPGAGELFF. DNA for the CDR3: TGTGCCAGCAGCTTAGAGGTATTTACTCGCGTACCCGGCGCCGGGGAGCTGTTTTTT.

CDR3 loop: CASSDTGQNTEAFF. The CDR3 DNA reads as TGTGCCAGCTCAGATACGGGACAGAACACTGAAGCTTTCTTT. The rearrangement uses TRBV18 and TRBJ1-1, with D possibly being TRBD1 (6 bases). CDR3 length: 14 amino acids. Germline V gene data show CDR1 as KGHSH and CDR2 as LQKENI. V shed 5 bases and J shed 1 base, with 11 bases lying between them.

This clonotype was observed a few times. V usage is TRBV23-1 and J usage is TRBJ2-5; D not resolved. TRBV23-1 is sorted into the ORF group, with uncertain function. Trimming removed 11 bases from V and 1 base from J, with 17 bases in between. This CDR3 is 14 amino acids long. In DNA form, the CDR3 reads TGCGCCGCTCGTTCCGTGGACGGCCAAGAGACCCAGTACTTC. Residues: CAARSVDGQETQYF.